These T cell receptor beta chains were read from a single sample in a study of post-analysis software for immune sequencing data. Via MiXCR, TCRdb re-called the PCR reads, giving one row per CDR3 protein. The table records about 540,000 distinct CDR3 sequences, roughly 34% of them present only once. Sequenced input: blood. Receptor source: a girl aged 2 to 17 with multiple sclerosis. Each CDR3 is given with its conserved first and last residue. Fields, in order: J gene, D gene, V gene, clone size, CDR3 DNA, CDR3 protein. D genes are given only for firm matches. Some rows mark clone size as missing; the rest say once, few, many or name a class of expanded clone.

TRBJ1-2 | NA | TRBV3-1 | NA | TGTGCCAGCAGCCAAGGCAACCGGGACTATGGCTACACCTTC | CASSQGNRDYGYTF
TRBJ2-7 | NA | TRBV6-5 | NA | TGTGCCAGCAGTTACTCACGGGGGGCCCTCTCCTACGAGCAGTACTTC | CASSYSRGALSYEQYF
TRBJ2-5 | TRBD2 | TRBV5-1 | NA | TGCGCCAGCCAAAGAGCGGGGGGGAACCAAGAGACCCAGTACTTC | CASQRAGGNQETQYF
TRBJ1-5 | NA | TRBV15 | NA | TGTGCCACCAGCAGACCCGGACAGAGCAATCAGCCCCAGCATTTT | CATSRPGQSNQPQHF
TRBJ1-6 | TRBD1 | TRBV6-1 | few | TGTGCCAGCAGTGGACGGACAGGAGGTAATTCACCCCTCCACTTT | CASSGRTGGNSPLHF
TRBJ2-3 | TRBD2 | TRBV5-5 | NA | TGTGCCAGCAGCCCGAGCGGGGGGGTGGCAGATACGCAGTATTTT | CASSPSGGVADTQYF
TRBJ2-5 | TRBD2 | TRBV20-1 | NA | TGCAGTGCTAGACAGCGGGGGGGATCCTACAATGAGCAGTACTTC | CSARQRGGSYNEQYF
TRBJ1-4 | NA | TRBV10-2 | NA | TGCGCCTTCAGCGGCGGGGACCCCGGACCGCGGAAACTGTTTTTT | CAFSGGDPGPRKLFF
TRBJ2-2 | NA | TRBV28 | NA | TGTGCCAGCAGTTCCTCCGGGACATCTGGCACCGGGGAGCTGTTTTTT | CASSSSGTSGTGELFF
TRBJ2-2 | NA | TRBV5-1 | once | TGCGCCAGCAGTCCCAGGGGAAACACCGGGGAGCTGTTTTTT | CASSPRGNTGELFF
TRBJ2-5 | NA | TRBV20-1 | few | TGCAGTGCTAACAACCACCAAGAGACCCAGTACTTC | CSANNHQETQYF
TRBJ2-5 | NA | TRBV6-1 | few | TGTGCCAGCACATTCCAGGACAGCTTCCAAGAGACCCAGTACTTC | CASTFQDSFQETQYF
TRBJ2-7 | TRBD2 | TRBV6-5 | many | TGTGCCAGCAGTTGGCTCGCGGCGGGGGGAACCTACGAGCAGTACTTC | CASSWLAAGGTYEQYF
TRBJ2-7 | NA | TRBV29-1 | few | TGCAGCGTGGTGACAGCCTCCTACGAGCAGTACTTC | CSVVTASYEQYF
TRBJ2-3 | TRBD2 | TRBV24-1 | NA | TGTGCCACCAGTGATCCCGGGACTAGCGGCACAGATACGCAGTATTTT | CATSDPGTSGTDTQYF
TRBJ2-5 | NA | TRBV28 | NA | TGTGCCAGCAGTTTAGGGTCGAACGCCCAAGAGACCCAGTACTTC | CASSLGSNAQETQYF
TRBJ2-5 | NA | TRBV10-1 | NA | TGCGCCAGCAGTGACGACGGGGTGGGTTCAGAGACCCAGTACTTC | CASSDDGVGSETQYF
TRBJ2-5 | TRBD1 | TRBV5-1 | NA | TGCGCCAGCAGCGGAAGACAGGGCCCCCAAGAGACCCAGTACTTC | CASSGRQGPQETQYF
TRBJ1-2 | TRBD1 | TRBV27 | few | TGTGCCAGCAGTTTATATTTCGGGACAGGTGATGGCTACACCTTC | CASSLYFGTGDGYTF
TRBJ2-1 | NA | TRBV12-3/TRBV12-4 | NA | TGTGCCAGCAGTTTCTTGACGGTAAACAATGAGCAGTTCTTC | CASSFLTVNNEQFF
TRBJ2-1 | TRBD2 | TRBV27 | NA | TGTGCCAGCAGCCGCGGGACTAGCGGGTTCAGCTCCTACAATGAGCAGTTCTTC | CASSRGTSGFSSYNEQFF
TRBJ2-1 | NA | TRBV5-1 | NA | TGCGCCAGCAGCTCAAGGCTGGGCGAGTCCCTCTCCTACAATGAGCAGTTCTTC | CASSSRLGESLSYNEQFF
TRBJ2-7 | TRBD1 | TRBV19 | NA | TGTGCCAGTAGTACAGGATCCGGGACAGGCAAATACGAGCAGTACTTC | CASSTGSGTGKYEQYF
TRBJ2-7 | NA | TRBV20-1 | NA | TGCAGTGCTATCTCCCCCGGGGGAAATCATCCCTACGAGCAGTACTTC | CSAISPGGNHPYEQYF
TRBJ1-6 | NA | TRBV2 | few | TGTGCCAGCAGAGAACATAGCTCCTATAATTCACCCCTCCACTTT | CASREHSSYNSPLHF
TRBJ2-7 | NA | TRBV3-1 | NA | TGTGCCAGCAGCCAAAAGATCGGCGGGCAGAACGAGCAGTACTTC | CASSQKIGGQNEQYF
TRBJ2-2 | NA | TRBV5-1 | NA | TGCGCCAGCAGCCTGAGGGCAGCGGCCGGGGAGCTGTTTTTT | CASSLRAAAGELFF
TRBJ2-3 | NA | TRBV6-5 | few | TGTGCCAGCAGTTACAACGGGTACACAGATACGCAGTATTTT | CASSYNGYTDTQYF
TRBJ1-1 | TRBD1 | TRBV29-1 | NA | TGCAGCGACCAGGGACAGGCTAACACTGAAGCTTTCTTT | CSDQGQANTEAFF
TRBJ1-1 | NA | TRBV12-3/TRBV12-4 | once | TGTGCCAGCAGGGGCGGAAATCAGAACACTGAAGCTTTCTTT | CASRGGNQNTEAFF
TRBJ2-1 | NA | TRBV9 | NA | TGTGCCAGGTCGTCGGGTGCCAAGGGATCCTACAATGAGCAGTTCTTC | CARSSGAKGSYNEQFF
TRBJ2-5 | TRBD2 | TRBV20-1 | NA | TGCAGTGCTAGCCGAGCGGGGGAGCAAGAGACCCAGTACTTC | CSASRAGEQETQYF
TRBJ2-7 | TRBD2 | TRBV5-1 | few | TGCGCCAGCAGCTGGAGTTGGCTAGCGGGGGGCCTGACGGGCTACGAGCAGTACTTC | CASSWSWLAGGLTGYEQYF
TRBJ2-5 | NA | TRBV5-5 | few | TGTGCCAGCAGCTTGTTTTCGGGGGAGACCCAGTACTTC | CASSLFSGETQYF
TRBJ2-7 | NA | TRBV6-2/TRBV6-3 | many | TGTGCCAGCAGTTACGGACTCTACGAGCAGTACTTC | CASSYGLYEQYF
TRBJ2-1 | NA | TRBV12-3/TRBV12-4 | NA | TGTGCCAGCAGTTTTTGGATCGGGGTGGACTACAATGAGCAGTTCTTC | CASSFWIGVDYNEQFF
TRBJ2-4 | TRBD1 | TRBV6-5 | NA | TGTGCCAGCAGTTCTACTCGTCCAACAGGGGTAGCAGCCAAAAACATTCAGTACTTC | CASSSTRPTGVAAKNIQYF
TRBJ2-1 | NA | TRBV3-1 | NA | TGTGCCAGCAGCCAAGCGTCAGGTGGGAATGGGCAGTTCTTC | CASSQASGGNGQFF
TRBJ2-6 | NA | TRBV10-3 | few | TGTGCCATCAGGGGATCTGGGGCCAACGTCCTGACTTTC | CAIRGSGANVLTF
TRBJ1-2 | NA | TRBV27 | NA | TGTACCAGCAGTGAGACAGCTAATTCTGGCTATGGCTACACCTTC | CTSSETANSGYGYTF
TRBJ1-6 | TRBD1 | TRBV5-5 | NA | TGTGCCAGCAGCCCACCGGAAACTACAGGGGTCCCCCTCCACTTT | CASSPPETTGVPLHF
TRBJ1-4 | NA | TRBV14 | NA | TGTGCCAGCAGCCTCCTAGCCGGGACACATGAAAAACTGTTTTTT | CASSLLAGTHEKLFF
TRBJ2-1 | TRBD2 | TRBV13 | few | TGTGCCAGCAGCAGCGGGACTACTCAGCTCCTCTACAATGAGCAGTTCTTC | CASSSGTTQLLYNEQFF
TRBJ1-5 | TRBD1 | TRBV2 | NA | TGTGCCAGCAGTCCCCGGGCCAGGGGGGATCAGCCCCAGCATTTT | CASSPRARGDQPQHF
TRBJ1-1 | TRBD1 | TRBV20-1 | few | TGCAGTGCTACCACAGGGGGCAACGAAGCTTTCTTT | CSATTGGNEAFF